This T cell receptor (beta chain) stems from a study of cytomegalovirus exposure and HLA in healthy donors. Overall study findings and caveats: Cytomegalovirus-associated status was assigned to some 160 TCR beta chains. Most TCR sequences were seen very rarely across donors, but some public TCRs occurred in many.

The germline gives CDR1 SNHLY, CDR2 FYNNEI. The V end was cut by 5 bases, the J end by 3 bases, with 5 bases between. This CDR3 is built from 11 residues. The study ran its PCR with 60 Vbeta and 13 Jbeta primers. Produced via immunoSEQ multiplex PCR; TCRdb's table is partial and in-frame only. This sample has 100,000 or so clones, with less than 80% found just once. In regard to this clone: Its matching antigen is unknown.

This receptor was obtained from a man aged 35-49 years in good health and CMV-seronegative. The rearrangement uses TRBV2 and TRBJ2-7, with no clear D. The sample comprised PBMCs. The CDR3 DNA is TGTGCCAGCAGTTACAACTACGAGCAGTACTTC. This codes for CASSYNYEQYF.